This TCR beta chain is from a study of shared clonotypes between healthy human individuals. The method was immunoSEQ multiplex PCR; TCRdb's version includes in-frame clones alone and lacks a portion of them. The sample holds approximately 400,000 clones, around 96% seen once. This clone showed up just once. What it binds is not known. Findings and caveats of the study: Clonotype sharing across donors was expected to vary with sequencing depth. Among the subsets, naive ones generally showed larger estimated richness than memory ones.

The TCR comes from a young man in good health. Sequenced sample: memory CD8+ T cells sorted from blood. Subset noted: CD45RO+ cells pooled with CCR7-negative TemRA cells.

CDR3 nucleotides: TGTGCCAGCTTAGGGGAAACGGCAGATACGCAGTATTTT. This translates into CASLGETADTQYF. The chain uses TRBV6-5 and TRBJ2-3, with D tentatively TRBD1 (5 bases). Germline CDR1 and CDR2: MNHEY and SVGAGI. V lost 8 bases and J 4 bases, leaving 13 bases between the germline ends. The CDR3 totals 13 residues.